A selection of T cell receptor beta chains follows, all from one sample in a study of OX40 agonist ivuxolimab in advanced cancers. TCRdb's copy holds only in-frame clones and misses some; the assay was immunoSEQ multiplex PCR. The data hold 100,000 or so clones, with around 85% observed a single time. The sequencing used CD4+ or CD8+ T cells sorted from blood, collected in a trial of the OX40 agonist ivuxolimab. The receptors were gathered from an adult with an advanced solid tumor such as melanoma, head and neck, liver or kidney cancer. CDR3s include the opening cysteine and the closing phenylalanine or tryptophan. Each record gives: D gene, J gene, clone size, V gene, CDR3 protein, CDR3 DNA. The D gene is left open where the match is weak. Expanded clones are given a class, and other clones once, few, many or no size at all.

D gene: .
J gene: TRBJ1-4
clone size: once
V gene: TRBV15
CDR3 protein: CATSRKDEKLFF
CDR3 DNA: TGTGCCACCAGCAGAAAGGATGAAAAACTGTTTTTT

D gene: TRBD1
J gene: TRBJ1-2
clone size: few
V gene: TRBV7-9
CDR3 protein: CASSLAFRGRVGYTF
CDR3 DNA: TGTGCCAGCAGCTTAGCGTTCAGGGGGCGAGTTGGCTACACCTTC

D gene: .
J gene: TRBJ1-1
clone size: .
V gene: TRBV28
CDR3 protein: CASSSLLEGRVTPEAFF
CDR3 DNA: TGTGCCAGCAGTTCACTCTTGGAGGGCAGGGTGACTCCTGAAGCTTTCTTT

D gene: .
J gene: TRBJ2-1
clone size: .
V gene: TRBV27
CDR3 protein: CASSKTYNEQFF
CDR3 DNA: TGTGCCAGCAGTAAGACCTACAATGAGCAGTTCTTC

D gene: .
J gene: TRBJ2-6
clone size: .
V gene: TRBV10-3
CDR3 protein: CAISRPGLNPGANVLTF
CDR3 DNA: TGTGCCATCAGTCGTCCAGGGTTAAACCCCGGGGCCAACGTCCTGACTTTC

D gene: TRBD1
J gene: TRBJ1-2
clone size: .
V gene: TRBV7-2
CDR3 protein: CASSLGDRKDGYTF
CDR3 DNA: TGTGCCAGCAGCTTAGGGGACAGGAAAGATGGCTACACCTTC

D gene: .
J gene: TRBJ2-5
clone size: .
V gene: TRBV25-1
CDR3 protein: CASSEGSVRTQYF
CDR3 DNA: TGTGCCAGCAGTGAAGGGTCCGTCCGGACCCAGTACTTC

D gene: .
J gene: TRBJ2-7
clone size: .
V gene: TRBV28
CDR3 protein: CACKQGGETDEQYF
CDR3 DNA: TGTGCCTGCAAACAGGGCGGGGAAACGGACGAGCAGTACTTC

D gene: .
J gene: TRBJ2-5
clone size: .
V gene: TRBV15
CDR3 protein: CATSRGRLGGEETQYF
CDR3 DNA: TGTGCCACCAGCAGAGGCCGCTTAGGGGGGGAAGAGACCCAGTACTTC

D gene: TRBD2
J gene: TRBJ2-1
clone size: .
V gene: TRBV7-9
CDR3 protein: CASSLVASGRYNEQFF
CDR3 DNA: TGTGCCAGCAGCTTAGTGGCTAGCGGGCGGTACAATGAGCAGTTCTTC

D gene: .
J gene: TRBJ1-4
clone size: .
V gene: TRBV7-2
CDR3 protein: CASSLATQNEKLFF
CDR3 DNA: TGTGCCAGCAGCTTAGCGACCCAGAATGAAAAACTGTTTTTT

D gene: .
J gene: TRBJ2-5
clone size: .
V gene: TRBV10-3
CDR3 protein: CAISESTADQETQYF
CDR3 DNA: TGTGCCATCAGTGAGTCGACGGCAGACCAAGAGACCCAGTACTTC

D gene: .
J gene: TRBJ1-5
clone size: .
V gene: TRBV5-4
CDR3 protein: CASSLDRNQPQHF
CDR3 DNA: TGTGCCAGCAGCTTGGACCGTAATCAGCCCCAGCATTTT

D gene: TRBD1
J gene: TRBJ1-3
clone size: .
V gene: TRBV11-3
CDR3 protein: CASSRDRGSGNTIYF
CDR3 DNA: TGTGCCAGCAGCCGGGACAGGGGATCGGGAAACACCATATATTTT

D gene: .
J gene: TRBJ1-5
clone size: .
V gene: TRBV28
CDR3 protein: CASSFVVRVNQPQHF
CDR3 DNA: TGTGCCAGCAGTTTTGTGGTACGGGTGAATCAGCCCCAGCATTTT

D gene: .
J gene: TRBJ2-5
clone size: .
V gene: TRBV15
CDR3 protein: CATSRGGDRGRKETQYF
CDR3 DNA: TGTGCCACCAGCAGGGGGGGGGACAGAGGCCGGAAAGAGACCCAGTACTTC

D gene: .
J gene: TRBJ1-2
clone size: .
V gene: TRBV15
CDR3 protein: CATSRGRGRSVYGYTF
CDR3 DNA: TGTGCCACCAGCAGAGGGCGGGGTAGGTCGGTCTATGGCTACACCTTC

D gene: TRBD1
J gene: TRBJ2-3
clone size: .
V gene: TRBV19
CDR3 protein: CASLQGAGDTQYF
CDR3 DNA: TGTGCCAGCTTACAGGGGGCCGGAGATACGCAGTATTTT

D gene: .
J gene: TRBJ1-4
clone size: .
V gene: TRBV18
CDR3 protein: CASSPGPLATNEKLFF
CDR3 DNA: TGTGCCAGCTCACCTGGGCCCCTTGCAACTAATGAAAAACTGTTTTTT

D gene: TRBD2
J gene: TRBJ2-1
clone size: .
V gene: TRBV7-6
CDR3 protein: CASSLRLAGVEQFF
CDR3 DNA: TGTGCCAGCAGCTTACGTCTAGCGGGGGTGGAGCAGTTCTTC

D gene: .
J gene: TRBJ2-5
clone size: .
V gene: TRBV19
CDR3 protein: CASSAGRQETQYF
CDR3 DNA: TGTGCCAGTAGTGCCGGGCGCCAAGAGACCCAGTACTTC

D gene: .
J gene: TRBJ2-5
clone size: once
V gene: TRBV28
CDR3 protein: CASSLRQNQETQYF
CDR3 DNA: TGTGCCAGCAGTCTCCGACAGAACCAAGAGACCCAGTACTTC

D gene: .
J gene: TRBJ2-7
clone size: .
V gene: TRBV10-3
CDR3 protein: CAIGQTYEQYF
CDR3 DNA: TGTGCCATAGGACAAACCTACGAGCAGTACTTC

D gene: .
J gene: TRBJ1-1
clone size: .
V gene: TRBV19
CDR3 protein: CASSIYRGGLGFF
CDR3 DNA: TGTGCCAGTAGTATTTATCGGGGCGGGTTAGGTTTCTTT

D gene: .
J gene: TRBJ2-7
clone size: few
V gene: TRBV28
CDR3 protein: CASLDSSTYEQYF
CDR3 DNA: TGTGCCAGCCTGGACAGTTCGACCTACGAGCAGTACTTC

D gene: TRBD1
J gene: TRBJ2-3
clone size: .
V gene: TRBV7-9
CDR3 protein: CASSSRTGSTDTQYF
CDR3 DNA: TGTGCCAGCAGCTCCCGGACAGGGAGCACAGATACGCAGTATTTT

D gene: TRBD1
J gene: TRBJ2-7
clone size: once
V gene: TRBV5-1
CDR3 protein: CASSPSRDRQYEQYF
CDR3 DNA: TGCGCCAGCAGCCCTAGCCGGGACAGACAGTACGAGCAGTACTTC

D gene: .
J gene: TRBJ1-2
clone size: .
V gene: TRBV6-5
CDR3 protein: CASSYRVNYGYTF
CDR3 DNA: TGTGCCAGCAGTTACAGGGTGAACTATGGCTACACCTTC

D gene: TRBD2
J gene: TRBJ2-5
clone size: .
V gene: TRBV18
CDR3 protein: CASSRLGRVEETQYF
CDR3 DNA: TGTGCCAGCTCACGACTCGGGAGGGTAGAAGAGACCCAGTACTTC

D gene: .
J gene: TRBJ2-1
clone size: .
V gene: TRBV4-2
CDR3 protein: CASSQSSGTNNEQFF
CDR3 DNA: TGTGCCAGCAGCCAAAGTTCCGGGACAAACAATGAGCAGTTCTTC

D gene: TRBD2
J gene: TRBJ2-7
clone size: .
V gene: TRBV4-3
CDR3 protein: CASSQSSGSHEQYF
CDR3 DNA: TGCGCCAGCAGCCAATCTAGCGGGAGCCACGAGCAGTACTTC

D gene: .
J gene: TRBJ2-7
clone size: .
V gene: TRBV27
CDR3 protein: CASSRIQGEQYF
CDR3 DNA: TGTGCCAGCAGCCGAATCCAAGGGGAGCAGTACTTC

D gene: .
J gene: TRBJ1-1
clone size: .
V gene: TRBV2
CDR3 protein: CASSNEKNTEAFF
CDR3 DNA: TGTGCCAGCAGTAATGAGAAGAACACTGAAGCTTTCTTT

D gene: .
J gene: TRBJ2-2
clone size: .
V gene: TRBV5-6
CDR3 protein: CASSVRGNTGELFF
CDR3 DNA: TGTGCCAGCAGCGTCCGGGGGAACACCGGGGAGCTGTTTTTT

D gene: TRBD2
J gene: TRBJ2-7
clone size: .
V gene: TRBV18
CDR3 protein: CASTAGEGYEQYF
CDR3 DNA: TGTGCCAGCACCGCGGGAGAGGGGTACGAGCAGTACTTC

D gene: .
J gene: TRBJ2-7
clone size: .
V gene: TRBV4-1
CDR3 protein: CASSVSRDVYEQYF
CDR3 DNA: TGCGCCAGCAGCGTGTCCCGGGACGTTTACGAGCAGTACTTC

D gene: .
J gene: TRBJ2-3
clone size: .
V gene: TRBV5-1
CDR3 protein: CASSFEGLSTDTQYF
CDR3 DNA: TGCGCCAGCAGCTTTGAGGGGCTGAGCACAGATACGCAGTATTTT

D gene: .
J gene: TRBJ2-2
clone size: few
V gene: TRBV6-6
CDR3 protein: CASSYSTWELFF
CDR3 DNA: TGTGCCAGCAGTTACTCTACCTGGGAGCTGTTTTTT

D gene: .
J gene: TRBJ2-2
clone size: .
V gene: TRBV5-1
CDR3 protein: CASSVVSGGSNTGELFF
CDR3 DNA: TGCGCCAGCAGCGTCGTATCAGGCGGCTCTAACACCGGGGAGCTGTTTTTT

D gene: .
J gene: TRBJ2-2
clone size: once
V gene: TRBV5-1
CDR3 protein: CASSRELFF
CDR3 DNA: TGCGCCAGCAGCCGGGAGCTGTTTTTT

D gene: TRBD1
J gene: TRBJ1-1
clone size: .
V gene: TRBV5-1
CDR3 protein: CASSLESGGNTEAFF
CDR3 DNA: TGCGCCAGCAGCTTGGAGTCAGGGGGGAACACTGAAGCTTTCTTT

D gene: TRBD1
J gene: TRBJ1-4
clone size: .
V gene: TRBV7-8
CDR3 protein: CASKGGVNEKLFF
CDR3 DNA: TGTGCCAGCAAAGGGGGCGTTAATGAAAAACTGTTTTTT

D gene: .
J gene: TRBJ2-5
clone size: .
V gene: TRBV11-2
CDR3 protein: CASTETLGQKTQYF
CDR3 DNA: TGTGCCAGCACCGAAACCCTGGGTCAAAAGACCCAGTACTTC